The 21 T cell receptor beta chains in this list originate from one sample, sequenced in a study of T cells in Graves' hyperthyroidism and ophthalmopathy. The investigators amplified TCR beta CDR3 regions from RNA transcripts. Researchers ran a first-round RT-PCR on the TCR CDR3 using the HTBI primer set. TCRdb analysed the multiplex PCR reads with MiXCR anew, one entry per CDR3 protein. The profile shows 300,000 to 350,000 distinct CDR3 sequences, approximately 18% of them singletons. Sequenced input: blood. These receptors were taken from a woman between 40 and 50 years old with Graves' ophthalmopathy.

This clonotype showed up many times. CDR3 DNA: TGTGCCCCTCCGTACGAGCAGTACTTC. This gives the protein CAPPYEQYF. The chain employs TRBV12-3 or TRBV12-4 and TRBJ2-7, with D unclear. V was shortened by 11 bases and J by 4 bases, with 6 bases between the two germline ends. This CDR3 comprises 9 residues.

This clonotype was found many times. This chain connects TRBV7-9 to TRBJ2-7; 9 bases line up with TRBD2. V dropped 5 bases and J dropped 2; count of bases not matched to a gene: 4. Germline V gene lookup returns CDR1 SEHNR and CDR2 FQNEAQ (reference sequence). CDR3 length: 14 residues. The CDR3 protein is CASSPPSGAYEQYF. The CDR3, as DNA: TGTGCCAGCAGCCCTCCTAGCGGGGCCTACGAGCAGTACTTC.

This clonotype was counted at least ten times. Since a much larger clone is just one base distant, this may be a read error. The final CDR3 position lacks the conserved phenylalanine or tryptophan, pointing to a likely read error. The V call is TRBV28, the J call TRBJ1-1, with 7 bases matching TRBD1. Germline V gene data show CDR1 as MDHEN and CDR2 as SYDVKM. The CDR3 covers 13 residues. After removal of 3 bases from V and 7 bases from J, the junction contained 5 bases not matched to a gene. The CDR3 is CASSFGQANEAFS. The DNA of the CDR3 is TGTGCCAGCAGTTTCGGACAGGCAAATGAAGCTTTCTCT.

In its sample, this clonotype was seen once. V and J are TRBV20-1 and TRBJ2-7; D tentatively reads TRBD1 or TRBD2 (6 bases each). The V end lost 6 bases, the J end lost 3 bases, and 18 bases lay between the germline ends. Germline V gene data show CDR1 as DFQATT and CDR2 as SNEGSKA (reference sequence). The CDR3 contains 14 residues. The CDR3 reads CSAVTTGASYEQYF. The CDR3 DNA is TGCAGTGCCGTAACGACGGGGGCAAGCTACGAGCAGTACTTC.

This clonotype has a count of ten or more. The V gene is TRBV11-2, the J gene TRBJ2-2; D gene ambiguous. This CDR3 contains 15 residues. Germline values: CDR1 SGHAT, CDR2 FQNNGV. V lost 5 bases, J lost 1 base, and 11 bases lay in between. In DNA form, the CDR3 reads TGTGCCAGCAGCCAACGGATGCAGAACACCGGGGAGCTGTTTTTT. Its protein product is CASSQRMQNTGELFF.

The table lists this clonotype with many counts. The rearrangement links TRBV27 to TRBJ2-7, with D unresolved. This CDR3 is built from 18 residues. Between the trimmed V and J ends, which lost 5 bases and 2 bases, there was a span of 25 bases. Germline CDR1 MNHEY, CDR2 SMNVEV (reference sequence). CDR3: CASSPHSRPNQIPYEQYF. The CDR3 nucleotides are TGTGCCAGCAGTCCCCACAGTAGACCGAACCAAATACCCTACGAGCAGTACTTC.

At least ten counts were recorded for this clonotype. The rearrangement links TRBV9 to TRBJ1-1, with D possibly TRBD1 on 5 matching bases. Germline CDR1 is SGDLS and CDR2 is YYNGEE. The CDR3 is 15 residues long. V was cut by 0 bases and J by 2 bases, with 11 bases left in between. DNA of the CDR3: TGTGCCAGCAGCGTAGGGGGGAATCTAAACACTGAAGCTTTCTTT. This translates into CASSVGGNLNTEAFF.

This clonotype was found many times. CDR3 amino acids: CASSYAPDRLYEQYF. CDR3 in DNA: TGTGCCAGCAGTTACGCACCGGACAGGCTCTACGAGCAGTACTTC. The J gene is TRBJ2-7, the V gene TRBV6-5, with 7 bases lining up with TRBD1. Trimming removed 2 bases from V and 3 bases from J; junction bases left unmatched: 7. The length of the CDR3 is 15 residues. Germline V lookup: CDR1 MNHEY, CDR2 SVGAGI.

Concerning this clonotype: Being one base from a much bigger clone, this may be a read error. The gene calls are TRBV30 and TRBJ1-1; the D is unclear. V was trimmed by 4 bases and J by 0 bases, leaving 12 bases between them. CDR3 length: 14 amino acids. CDR1 is GTSNPN, CDR2 SVGIG, per germline (reference sequence). The CDR3 loop is CAWTRPQLNTEAFF. CDR3 coding DNA: TGTGCCTGGACTAGACCACAGCTGAACACTGAAGCTTTCTTT. Together with reference TRBV30 and TRBJ1-1, the CDR3 gives the full variable domain: SQTIHQWPATLVQPVGSPLSLECTVEGTSNPNLYWYRQAAGRGLQLLFYSVGIGQISSEVPQNLSASRPQDRQFILSSKKLLLSDSGFYLCAWTRPQLNTEAFFGQGTRLTVV.

This clonotype was found many times. The V and J genes are TRBV28 and TRBJ1-2, with 7 bases lining up with TRBD1. V gave up 6 bases and J gave up 5 bases; unmatched junction bases: 12. CDR3 length: 15 residues. Germline V CDR1 and CDR2: MDHEN, SYDVKM. The CDR3 protein is CASRAPGTALYGYTF. DNA of the CDR3: TGTGCCAGCAGAGCCCCCGGGACAGCCTTATATGGCTACACCTTC.

The CDR3 loop reads CASSYGLTGQPQHF. CDR3 DNA: TGTGCCAGCAGTTACGGGCTAACCGGTCAGCCCCAGCATTTT. This chain uses TRBV11-2 with TRBJ1-5; the D is unclear. The germline V and J ends were trimmed by 6 bases and 6 bases, with 15 bases remaining between them. Germline lookup yields CDR1 SGHAT and CDR2 FQNNGV. This CDR3 has 14 amino acids. The full variable domain, with the rest looked up from reference TRBV11-2 and TRBJ1-5, is EAGVAQSPRYKIIEKRQSVAFWCNPISGHATLYWYQQILGQGPKLLIQFQNNGVVDDSQLPKDRFSAERLKGVDSTLKIQPAKLEDSAVYLCASSYGLTGQPQHFGDGTRLSIL.

This clonotype was seen repeatedly, ten times or more. The V and J genes are TRBV29-1 and TRBJ2-5; 11 bases align to TRBD2. CDR1 and CDR2 from the germline V gene are SQVTM and ANQGSEA. The CDR3 has 17 residues. The trim removed 5 bases at V and 0 bases at J, leaving 11 bases unmatched. CDR3 nucleotide sequence: TGCAGCGTTAACTTACTCCTAGCGGGAGGATACCAAGAGACCCAGTACTTC. Translated: CSVNLLLAGGYQETQYF.

This clonotype was detected many times. This chain links TRBV12-3 or TRBV12-4 with TRBJ2-5, with D possibly TRBD2 on 5 matching bases. The CDR3 is made up of 14 amino acids. Trimming shortened V by 4 bases and J by 9 bases, and 18 bases separated the two germline ends. Here the CDR3 DNA reads TGTGCCAGCAGTTCGCCGGCCAGCCGGAGGTCCCAGTACTTC. Translating gives CASSSPASRRSQYF.

CDR3 sequence (DNA): TGTGCCAGCAGCAAACAGGGGGCTAACACTGAAGCTTTCTTT. This sequence encodes CASSKQGANTEAFF. The genes are TRBV12-3 or TRBV12-4 and TRBJ1-1, with 9 bases lining up with TRBD1. With 6 bases clipped from V and 2 bases from J, the junction kept 4 bases outside the gene matches. There are 14 residues in the CDR3.

The chain joins TRBV9 to TRBJ1-6; 7 nucleotides match TRBD1. V lost 4 bases, J lost 7 bases, and 8 bases stayed unmatched. Germline CDR1 reads SGDLS; CDR2 reads YYNGEE. The CDR3 loop spans 15 amino acids. CDR3 sequence (DNA): TGTGCCAGCAGCCCAACGGGACAGACAAATTCACCCCTCCACTTT. Amino acids: CASSPTGQTNSPLHF.

V usage is TRBV29-1 and J usage is TRBJ1-3, with D possibly TRBD1 on 5 matching bases. The V end lost 4 bases, the J end lost 8 bases, and 9 bases lay between the germline ends. CDR1 and CDR2 (germline): SQVTM, ANQGSEA. The CDR3 totals 11 residues. CDR3 sequence reads: CSVGGGDTIYF. CDR3 DNA: TGCAGCGTTGGCGGGGGGGACACCATATATTTT.

The table lists this clonotype with many counts. The rearrangement uses TRBV28 and TRBJ2-2, with D possibly TRBD2 on 6 matching bases. The V end was cut by 10 bases, the J end by 4 bases, with 16 bases between. Germline CDR1 MDHEN, CDR2 SYDVKM. This CDR3 has 14 residues. Here the CDR3 reads CATKMGGTTGELFF. The CDR3 DNA follows: TGTGCCACCAAAATGGGAGGTACCACCGGGGAGCTGTTTTTT. The whole variable domain, filled in from reference TRBV28 and TRBJ2-2, reads DVKVTQSSRYLVKRTGEKVFLECVQDMDHENMFWYRQDPGLGLRLIYFSYDVKMKEKGDIPEGYSVSREKKERFSLILESASTNQTSMYLCATKMGGTTGELFFGEGSRLTVL.

The chain links TRBV28 to TRBJ2-5; D ambiguous. This CDR3 region has 13 residues. Trimming took off 6 bases at V and 4 bases at J, with 12 bases between the two ends. CDR1 is MDHEN, CDR2 SYDVKM, per germline. The CDR3 protein is CASSLLNGETQYF. The CDR3 region has the DNA TGTGCCAGCAGCCTCCTGAACGGAGAGACCCAGTACTTC. The complete variable domain, with remaining parts taken from reference TRBV28 and TRBJ2-5, reads DVKVTQSSRYLVKRTGEKVFLECVQDMDHENMFWYRQDPGLGLRLIYFSYDVKMKEKGDIPEGYSVSREKKERFSLILESASTNQTSMYLCASSLLNGETQYFGPGTRLLVL.

The sample holds many counts of this clonotype. The rearrangement links TRBV27 to TRBJ2-7; the D gene is possibly TRBD1 (6 bases). Germline V gives CDR1 MNHEY, CDR2 SMNVEV (reference sequence). V was trimmed by 3 bases and J by 3 bases, leaving 12 bases between them. The CDR3 is made up of 14 amino acids. This CDR3 is CASSFRGTHYEQYF. DNA for the CDR3: TGTGCCAGCAGTTTTAGGGGGACACACTACGAGCAGTACTTC.

The chain carries TRBV28 and TRBJ2-7; D remains ambiguous. Germline V gene sequence: CDR1 MDHEN, CDR2 SYDVKM. The CDR3 contains 11 residues. Trimming removed 3 bases from V and 7 bases from J, with 7 bases in between. CDR3 DNA: TGTGCCAGCAGTTTTTGGGGTGAGCAGTACTTC. Translated, it gives CASSFWGEQYF. The full variable domain, completed using reference TRBV28 and TRBJ2-7, is DVKVTQSSRYLVKRTGEKVFLECVQDMDHENMFWYRQDPGLGLRLIYFSYDVKMKEKGDIPEGYSVSREKKERFSLILESASTNQTSMYLCASSFWGEQYFGPGTRLTVT.

This clonotype has ten or more counts. One end of the junction varies from germline; a read error may be responsible. The chain joins TRBV2 to TRBJ1-1; weak D call: TRBD1 (6 bases). The CDR3 sequence is 12 residues long. The germline V gene encodes CDR1 SNHLY and CDR2 FYNNEI. CDR3 in DNA: TGTGCCAGCAGTTACAGGGCCTCTGACGCTTTCTTT. Amino acid sequence: CASSYRASDAFF.